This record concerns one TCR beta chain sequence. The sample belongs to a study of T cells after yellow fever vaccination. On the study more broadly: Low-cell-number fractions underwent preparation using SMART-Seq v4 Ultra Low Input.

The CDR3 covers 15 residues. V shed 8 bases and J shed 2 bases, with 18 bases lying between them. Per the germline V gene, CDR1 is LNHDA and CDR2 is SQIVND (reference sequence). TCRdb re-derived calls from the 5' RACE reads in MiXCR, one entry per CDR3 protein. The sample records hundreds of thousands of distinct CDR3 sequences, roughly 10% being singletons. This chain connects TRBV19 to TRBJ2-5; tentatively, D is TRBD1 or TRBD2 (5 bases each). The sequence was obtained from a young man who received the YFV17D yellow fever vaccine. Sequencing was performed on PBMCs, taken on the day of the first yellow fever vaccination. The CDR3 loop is CASSRPGPMQETQYF. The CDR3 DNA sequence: TGTGCCAGTTCCCGCCCGGGACCAATGCAAGAGACCCAGTACTTC. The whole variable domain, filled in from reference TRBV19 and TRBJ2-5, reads DGGITQSPKYLFRKEGQNVTLSCEQNLNHDAMYWYRQDPGQGLRLIYYSQIVNDFQKGDIAEGYSVSREKKESFPLTVTSAQKNPTAFYLCASSRPGPMQETQYFGPGTRLLVL.